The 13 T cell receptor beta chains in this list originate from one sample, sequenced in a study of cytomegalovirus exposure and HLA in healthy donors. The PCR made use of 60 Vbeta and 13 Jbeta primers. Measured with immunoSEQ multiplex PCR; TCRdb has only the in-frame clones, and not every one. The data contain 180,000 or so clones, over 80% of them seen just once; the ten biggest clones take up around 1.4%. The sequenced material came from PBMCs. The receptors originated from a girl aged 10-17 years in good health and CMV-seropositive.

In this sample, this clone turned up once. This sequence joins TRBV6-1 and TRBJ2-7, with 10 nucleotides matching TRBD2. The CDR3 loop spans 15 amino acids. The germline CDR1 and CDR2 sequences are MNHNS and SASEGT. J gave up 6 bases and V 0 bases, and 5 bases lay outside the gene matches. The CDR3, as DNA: TGTGCCAGCAGTGAAGCCCCTAGCGGGAGCACCGAGCAGTACTTC. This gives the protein CASSEAPSGSTEQYF.

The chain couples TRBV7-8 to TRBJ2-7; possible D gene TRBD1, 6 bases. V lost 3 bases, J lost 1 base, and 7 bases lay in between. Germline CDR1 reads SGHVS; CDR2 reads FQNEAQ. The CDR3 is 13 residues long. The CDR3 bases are TGTGCCAGCAGCTTCGACAGGTCCTACGAGCAGTACTTC. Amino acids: CASSFDRSYEQYF.

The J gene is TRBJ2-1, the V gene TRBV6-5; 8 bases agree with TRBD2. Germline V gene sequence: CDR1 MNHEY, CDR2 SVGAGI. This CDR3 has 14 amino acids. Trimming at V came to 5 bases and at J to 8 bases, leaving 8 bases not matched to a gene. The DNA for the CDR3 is TGTGCCAGCAGTGACCAGACTAGCGTCTATGAGCAGTTCTTC. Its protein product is CASSDQTSVYEQFF.

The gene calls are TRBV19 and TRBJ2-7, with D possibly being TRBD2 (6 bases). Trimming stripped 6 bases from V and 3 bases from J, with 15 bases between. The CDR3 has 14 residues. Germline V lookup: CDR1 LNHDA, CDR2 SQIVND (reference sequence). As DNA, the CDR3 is TGTGCCAGTAGACCGGGACTTAACGTCTACGAGCAGTACTTC. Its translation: CASRPGLNVYEQYF.

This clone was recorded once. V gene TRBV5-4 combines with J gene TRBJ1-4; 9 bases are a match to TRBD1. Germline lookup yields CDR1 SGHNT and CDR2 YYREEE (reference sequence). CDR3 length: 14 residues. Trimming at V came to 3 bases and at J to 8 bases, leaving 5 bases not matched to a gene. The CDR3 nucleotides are TGTGCCAGCAGCTCGGGACAGGGTGGCGAAAAACTGTTTTTT. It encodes CASSSGQGGEKLFF.

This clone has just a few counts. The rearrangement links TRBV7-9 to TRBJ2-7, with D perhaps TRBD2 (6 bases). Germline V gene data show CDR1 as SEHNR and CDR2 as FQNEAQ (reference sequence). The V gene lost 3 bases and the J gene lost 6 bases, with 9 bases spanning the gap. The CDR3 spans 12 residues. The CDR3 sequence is CASSLTSSEQYF. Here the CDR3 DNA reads TGTGCCAGCAGCTTGACTAGTTCCGAGCAGTACTTC.

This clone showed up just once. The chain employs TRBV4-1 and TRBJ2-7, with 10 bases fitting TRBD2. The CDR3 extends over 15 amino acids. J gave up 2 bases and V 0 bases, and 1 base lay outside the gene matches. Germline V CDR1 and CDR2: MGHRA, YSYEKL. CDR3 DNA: TGCGCCAGCAGCCAAGAGCTAGCGGGAGCCTACGAGCAGTACTTC. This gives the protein CASSQELAGAYEQYF.

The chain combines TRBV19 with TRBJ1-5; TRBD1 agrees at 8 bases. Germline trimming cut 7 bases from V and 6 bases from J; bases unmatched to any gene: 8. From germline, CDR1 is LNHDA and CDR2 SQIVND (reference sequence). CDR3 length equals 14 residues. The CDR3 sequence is CASKQDRVSQPQHF. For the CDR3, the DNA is TGTGCCAGTAAGCAGGACAGGGTAAGTCAGCCCCAGCATTTT.

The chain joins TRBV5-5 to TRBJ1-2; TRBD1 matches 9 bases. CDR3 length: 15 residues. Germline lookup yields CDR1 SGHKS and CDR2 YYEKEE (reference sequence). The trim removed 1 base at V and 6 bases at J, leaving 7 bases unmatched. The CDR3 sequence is CASSLRDREDDGYTF. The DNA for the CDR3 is TGTGCCAGCAGCTTGCGGGACAGGGAGGACGATGGCTACACCTTC.

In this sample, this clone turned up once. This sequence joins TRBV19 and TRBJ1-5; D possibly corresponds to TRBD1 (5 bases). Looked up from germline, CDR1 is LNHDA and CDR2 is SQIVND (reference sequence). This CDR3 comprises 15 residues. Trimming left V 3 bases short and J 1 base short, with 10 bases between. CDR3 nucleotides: TGTGCCAGTAGTATCGCAGACAGCAGCAATCAGCCCCAGCATTTT. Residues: CASSIADSSNQPQHF. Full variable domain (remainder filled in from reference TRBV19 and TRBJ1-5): DGGITQSPKYLFRKEGQNVTLSCEQNLNHDAMYWYRQDPGQGLRLIYYSQIVNDFQKGDIAEGYSVSREKKESFPLTVTSAQKNPTAFYLCASSIADSSNQPQHFGDGTRLSIL.

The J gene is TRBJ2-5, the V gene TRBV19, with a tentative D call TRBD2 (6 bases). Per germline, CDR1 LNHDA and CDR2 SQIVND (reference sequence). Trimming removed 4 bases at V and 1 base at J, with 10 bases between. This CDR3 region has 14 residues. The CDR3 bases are TGTGCCAGTAGTACCCTCGGGAGCCAAGAGACCCAGTACTTC. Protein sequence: CASSTLGSQETQYF.

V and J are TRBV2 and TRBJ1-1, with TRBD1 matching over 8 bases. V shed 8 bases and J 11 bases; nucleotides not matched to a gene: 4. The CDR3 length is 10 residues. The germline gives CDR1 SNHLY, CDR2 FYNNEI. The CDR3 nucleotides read TGTGCCAGCCGGACAGGGAGGGCTTTCTTT. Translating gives CASRTGRAFF.

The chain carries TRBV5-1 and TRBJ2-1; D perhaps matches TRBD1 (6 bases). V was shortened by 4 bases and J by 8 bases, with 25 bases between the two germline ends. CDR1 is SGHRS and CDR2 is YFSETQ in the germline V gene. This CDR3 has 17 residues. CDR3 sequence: CASSLGRTASHLDEQFF. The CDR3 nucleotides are TGCGCCAGCAGCCTAGGAAGGACAGCTTCACATCTCGATGAGCAGTTCTTC. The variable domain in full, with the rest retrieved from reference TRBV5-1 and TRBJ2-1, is KAGVTQTPRYLIKTRGQQVTLSCSPISGHRSVSWYQQTPGQGLQFLFEYFSETQRNKGNFPGRFSGRQFSNSRSEMNVSTLELGDSALYLCASSLGRTASHLDEQFFGPGTRLTVL.